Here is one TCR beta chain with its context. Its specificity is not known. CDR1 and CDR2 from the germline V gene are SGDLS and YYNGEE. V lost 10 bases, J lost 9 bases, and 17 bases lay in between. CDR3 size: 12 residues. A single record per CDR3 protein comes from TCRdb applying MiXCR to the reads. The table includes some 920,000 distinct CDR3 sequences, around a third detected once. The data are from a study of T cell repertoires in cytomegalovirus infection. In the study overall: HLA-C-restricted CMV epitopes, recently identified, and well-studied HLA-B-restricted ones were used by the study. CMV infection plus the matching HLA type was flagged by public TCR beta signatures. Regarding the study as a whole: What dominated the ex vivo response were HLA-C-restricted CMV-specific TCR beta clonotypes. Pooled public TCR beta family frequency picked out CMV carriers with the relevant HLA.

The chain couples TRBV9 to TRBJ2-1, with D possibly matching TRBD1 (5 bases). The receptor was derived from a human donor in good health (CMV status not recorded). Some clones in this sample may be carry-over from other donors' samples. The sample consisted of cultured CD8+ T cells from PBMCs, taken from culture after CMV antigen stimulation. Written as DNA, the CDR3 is TGTGCCGGGGCTGGCCTTCTGGGTGAGCAGTTCTTC. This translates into CAGAGLLGEQFF.